The clone carrying this T cell receptor (beta chain) was found many times. Trimming pared 1 base from V and 2 bases from J, leaving 15 bases between. The CDR3 covers 15 residues. The germline V gene has CDR1 DFQATT and CDR2 SNEGSKA (reference sequence). The data originate from a study of chronic HIV infection and antiretroviral therapy. In TCRdb, the 5' RACE reads were re-called with MiXCR into one record per CDR3 protein. The sample has approximately 40,000 distinct CDR3 sequences, 7% to 10% seen once; the top ten hold approximately 2.6%. V gene TRBV20-1 combines with J gene TRBJ2-7; D not resolved. This TCR was sampled from an adult who had HIV and had not received antiretroviral therapy, or was an uninfected healthy control (not recorded which). The sample was peripheral blood. The chain's CDR3 is CSARAPTLDPYEQYF. For the CDR3, the DNA is TGCAGTGCTAGAGCACCGACTCTCGACCCCTACGAGCAGTACTTC.